This T cell receptor (beta chain) emerged from a study of T cell responses to AZD1222 COVID-19 vaccine. The germline V gene has CDR1 SGHTS and CDR2 YDEGEE. The CDR3 spans 15 residues. V lost 4 bases, J lost 2 bases, and 13 bases lay in between. General study results and limits: The donor group comprised mostly white British people and more females; the analysis possibly underestimated clonal diversity. CD4 TCRs linked to vaccination spanned spike, dominating at 160-218 and 743-854.

The data were produced by immunoSEQ multiplex PCR, yet TCRdb's version contains in-frame clones alone and is incomplete. The sample has 110,000 or so clones, about 89% seen once. Second-dose timings of about 4 or about 12 weeks were pooled. In regard to this clone: Its antigen is undetermined.

The sequences come from peripheral blood, collected 28 days after the second AZD1222 dose. V and J are TRBV5-8 and TRBJ1-3; D is unclear. This clonotype was sampled from an adult who received the AZD1222 COVID-19 vaccine. CDR3 sequence reads: CASSALGGPGNTIYF. In DNA form, the CDR3 reads TGTGCCAGCAGCGCCCTGGGTGGCCCTGGAAACACCATATATTTT.